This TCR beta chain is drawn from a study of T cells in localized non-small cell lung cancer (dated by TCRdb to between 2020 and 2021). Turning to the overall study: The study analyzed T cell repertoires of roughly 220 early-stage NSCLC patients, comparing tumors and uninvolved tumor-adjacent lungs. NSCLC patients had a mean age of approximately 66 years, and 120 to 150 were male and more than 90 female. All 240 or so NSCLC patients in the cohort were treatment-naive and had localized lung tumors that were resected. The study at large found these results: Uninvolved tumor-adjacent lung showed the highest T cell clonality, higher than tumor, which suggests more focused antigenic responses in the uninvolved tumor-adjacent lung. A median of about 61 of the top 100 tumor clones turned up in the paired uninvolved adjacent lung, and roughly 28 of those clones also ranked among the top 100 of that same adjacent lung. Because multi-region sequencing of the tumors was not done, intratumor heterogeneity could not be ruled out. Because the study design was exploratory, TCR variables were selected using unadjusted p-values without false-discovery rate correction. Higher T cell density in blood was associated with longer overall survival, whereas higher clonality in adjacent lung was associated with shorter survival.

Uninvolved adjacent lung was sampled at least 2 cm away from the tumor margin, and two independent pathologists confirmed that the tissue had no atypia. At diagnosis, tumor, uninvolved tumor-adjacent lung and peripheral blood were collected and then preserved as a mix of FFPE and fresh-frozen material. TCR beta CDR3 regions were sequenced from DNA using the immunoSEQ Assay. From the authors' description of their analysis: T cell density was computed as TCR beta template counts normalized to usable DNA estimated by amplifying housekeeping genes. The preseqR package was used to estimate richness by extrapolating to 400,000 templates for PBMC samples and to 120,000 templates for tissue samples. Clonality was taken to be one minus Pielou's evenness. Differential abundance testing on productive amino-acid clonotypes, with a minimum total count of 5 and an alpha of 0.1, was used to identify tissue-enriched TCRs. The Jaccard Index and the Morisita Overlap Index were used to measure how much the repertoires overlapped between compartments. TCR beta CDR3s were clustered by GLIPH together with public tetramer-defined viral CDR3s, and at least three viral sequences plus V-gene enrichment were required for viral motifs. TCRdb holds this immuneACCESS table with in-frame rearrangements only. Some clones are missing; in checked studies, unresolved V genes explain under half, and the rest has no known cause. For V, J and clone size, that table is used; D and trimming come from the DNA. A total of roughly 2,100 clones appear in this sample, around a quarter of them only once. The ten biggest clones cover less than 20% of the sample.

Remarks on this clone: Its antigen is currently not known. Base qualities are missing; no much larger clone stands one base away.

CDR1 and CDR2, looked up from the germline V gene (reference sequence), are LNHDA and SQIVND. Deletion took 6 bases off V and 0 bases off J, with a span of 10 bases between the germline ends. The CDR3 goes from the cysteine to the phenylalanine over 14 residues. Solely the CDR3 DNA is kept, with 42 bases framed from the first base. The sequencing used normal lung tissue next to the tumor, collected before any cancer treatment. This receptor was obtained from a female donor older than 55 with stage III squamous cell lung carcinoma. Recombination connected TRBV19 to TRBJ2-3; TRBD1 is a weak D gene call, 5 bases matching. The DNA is TGTGCCAGTAGATTGACAGCTAGCACAGATACGCAGTATTTT. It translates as CASRLTASTDTQYF.